This T cell receptor beta chain originates from a study of blood T cell repertoires in COVID-19. Study-level background: Both acute and convalescent COVID-19 samples were obtained from the United States, Italy and Spain.

The CDR3 totals 13 residues. V lost 4 bases and J lost 4, with 8 bases in between. CDR1 and CDR2 from the germline V gene are SGDLS and YYNGEE. The authors' processing: Amplification from reference gene primers served as the basis for estimated nucleated cell counts. The repertoire was sequenced with immunoSEQ multiplex PCR; TCRdb's copy has only in-frame clones and lacks some. That table is the source of V, J and clone size, and D and trimming were worked out from the DNA. The sample includes about 270,000 clones, approximately 90% of them seen just once. The study drew participants aged about 18 to 95 years from 20 to 30 US areas. Donors were grouped by their self-reported clinical history.

Specimen: PBMCs or T cells enriched from blood (not recorded which). The receptor comes from a woman aged 30 to 39 with acute COVID-19. The chain joins TRBV9 to TRBJ1-4; no clear D gene. The CDR3 bases are TGTGCCAGCAGCCCGATCGGTAATGAAAAACTGTTTTTT. Its protein product is CASSPIGNEKLFF.